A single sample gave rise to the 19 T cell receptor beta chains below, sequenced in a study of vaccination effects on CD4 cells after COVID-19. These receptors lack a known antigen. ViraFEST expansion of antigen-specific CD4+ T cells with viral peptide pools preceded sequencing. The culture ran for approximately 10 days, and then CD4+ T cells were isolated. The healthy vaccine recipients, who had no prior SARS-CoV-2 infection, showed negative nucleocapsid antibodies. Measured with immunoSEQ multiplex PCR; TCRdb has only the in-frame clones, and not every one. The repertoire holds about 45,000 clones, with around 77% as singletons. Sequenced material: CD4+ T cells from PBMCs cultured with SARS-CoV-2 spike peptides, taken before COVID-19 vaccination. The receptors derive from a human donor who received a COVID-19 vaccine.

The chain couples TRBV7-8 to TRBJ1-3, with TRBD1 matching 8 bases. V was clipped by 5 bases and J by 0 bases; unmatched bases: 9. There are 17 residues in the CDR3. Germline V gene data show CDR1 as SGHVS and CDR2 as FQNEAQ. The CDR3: CASSRDRGLNSGNTIYF. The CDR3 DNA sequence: TGTGCCAGCAGCCGAGACAGGGGACTAAACTCTGGAAACACCATATATTTT.

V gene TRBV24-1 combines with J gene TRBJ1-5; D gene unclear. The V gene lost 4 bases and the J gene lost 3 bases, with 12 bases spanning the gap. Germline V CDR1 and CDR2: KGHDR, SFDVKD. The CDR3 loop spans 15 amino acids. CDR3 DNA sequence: TGTGCCACCAGTGACGCAGAACGACCCAATCAGCCCCAGCATTTT. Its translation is CATSDAERPNQPQHF.

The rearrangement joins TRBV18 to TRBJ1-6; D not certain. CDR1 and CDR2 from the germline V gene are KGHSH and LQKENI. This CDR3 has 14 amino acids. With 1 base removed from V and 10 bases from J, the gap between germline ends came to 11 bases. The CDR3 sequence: CASSPLRDVSPLHF. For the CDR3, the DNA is TGTGCCAGCTCACCACTAAGGGATGTGTCACCCCTCCACTTT. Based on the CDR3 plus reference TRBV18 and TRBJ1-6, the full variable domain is NAGVMQNPRHLVRRRGQEARLRCSPMKGHSHVYWYRQLPEEGLKFMVYLQKENIIDESGMPKERFSAEFPKEGPSILRIQQVVRGDSAAYFCASSPLRDVSPLHFGNGTRLTVT.

This chain's CDR3 is CATSQDEGPQHF. The CDR3 DNA follows: TGTGCCACCAGCCAAGACGAGGGGCCCCAGCATTTT. The chain recombines TRBV15 with TRBJ1-5; D uncertain. The germline V gene encodes CDR1 LNHNV and CDR2 YYDKDF (reference sequence). V shed 5 bases and J shed 9 bases, with 11 bases lying between them. CDR3 size: 12 residues.

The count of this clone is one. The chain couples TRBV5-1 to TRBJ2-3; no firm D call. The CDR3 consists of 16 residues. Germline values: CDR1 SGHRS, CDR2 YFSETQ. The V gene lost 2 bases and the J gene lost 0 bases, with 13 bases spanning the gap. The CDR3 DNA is TGCGCCAGCAGCTTATTAACTGCATCTAGCACAGATACGCAGTATTTT. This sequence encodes CASSLLTASSTDTQYF. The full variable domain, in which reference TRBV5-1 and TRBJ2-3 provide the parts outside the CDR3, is KAGVTQTPRYLIKTRGQQVTLSCSPISGHRSVSWYQQTPGQGLQFLFEYFSETQRNKGNFPGRFSGRQFSNSRSEMNVSTLELGDSALYLCASSLLTASSTDTQYFGPGTRLTVL.

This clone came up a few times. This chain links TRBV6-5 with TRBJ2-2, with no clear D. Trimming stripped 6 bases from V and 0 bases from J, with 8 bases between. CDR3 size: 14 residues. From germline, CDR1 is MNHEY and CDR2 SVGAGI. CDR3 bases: TGTGCCAGCAGACGCGGCCCGAACACCGGGGAGCTGTTTTTT. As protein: CASRRGPNTGELFF.

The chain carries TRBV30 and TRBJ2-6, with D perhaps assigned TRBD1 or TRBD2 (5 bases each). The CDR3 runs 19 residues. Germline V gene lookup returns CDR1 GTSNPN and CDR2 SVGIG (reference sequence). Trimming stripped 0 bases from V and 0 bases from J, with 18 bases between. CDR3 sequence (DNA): TGTGCCTGGAGTGTACTAGGGGACCCACGCCCCTCTGGGGCCAACGTCCTGACTTTC. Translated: CAWSVLGDPRPSGANVLTF.

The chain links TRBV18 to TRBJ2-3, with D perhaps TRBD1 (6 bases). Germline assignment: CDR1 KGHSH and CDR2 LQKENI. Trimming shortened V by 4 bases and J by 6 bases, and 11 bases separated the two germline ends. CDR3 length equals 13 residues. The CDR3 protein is CASSQGEGDTQYF. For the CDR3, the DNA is TGTGCCAGCTCACAGGGGGAAGGGGATACGCAGTATTTT. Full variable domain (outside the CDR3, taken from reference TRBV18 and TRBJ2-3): NAGVMQNPRHLVRRRGQEARLRCSPMKGHSHVYWYRQLPEEGLKFMVYLQKENIIDESGMPKERFSAEFPKEGPSILRIQQVVRGDSAAYFCASSQGEGDTQYFGPGTRLTVL.

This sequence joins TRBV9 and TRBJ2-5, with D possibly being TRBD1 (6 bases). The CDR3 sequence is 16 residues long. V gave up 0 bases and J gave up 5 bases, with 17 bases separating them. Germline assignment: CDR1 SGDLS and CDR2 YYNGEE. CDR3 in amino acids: CASSVALGARMETQYF. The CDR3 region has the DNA TGTGCCAGCAGCGTAGCTCTGGGGGCGAGGATGGAGACCCAGTACTTC.

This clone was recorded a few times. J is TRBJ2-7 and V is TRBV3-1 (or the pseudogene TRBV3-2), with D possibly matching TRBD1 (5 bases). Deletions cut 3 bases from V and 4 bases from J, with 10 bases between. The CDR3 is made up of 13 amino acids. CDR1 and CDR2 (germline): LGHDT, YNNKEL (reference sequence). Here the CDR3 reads CASSQSTGYEQYV. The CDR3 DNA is TGTGCCAGCAGCCAGTCTACAGGATACGAGCAGTACGTC.

The CDR3 DNA reads TGTGCCAGCAGCCTATGGGGGTCGGATGGCTACACCTTC. It yields the protein CASSLWGSDGYTF. The chain employs TRBV28 and TRBJ1-2; D is perhaps TRBD1 (5 bases). The V end was cut by 6 bases, the J end by 6 bases, with 14 bases between. Germline V gene data show CDR1 as MDHEN and CDR2 as SYDVKM. There are 13 residues in the CDR3.

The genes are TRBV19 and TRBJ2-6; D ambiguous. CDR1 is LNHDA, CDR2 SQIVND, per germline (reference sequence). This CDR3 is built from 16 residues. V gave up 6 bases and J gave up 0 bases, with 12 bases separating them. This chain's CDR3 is CASRATAISGANVLTF. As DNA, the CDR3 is TGTGCCAGTAGGGCAACAGCGATCTCTGGGGCCAACGTCCTGACTTTC. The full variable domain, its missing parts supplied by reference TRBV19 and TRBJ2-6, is DGGITQSPKYLFRKEGQNVTLSCEQNLNHDAMYWYRQDPGQGLRLIYYSQIVNDFQKGDIAEGYSVSREKKESFPLTVTSAQKNPTAFYLCASRATAISGANVLTFGAGSRLTVL.

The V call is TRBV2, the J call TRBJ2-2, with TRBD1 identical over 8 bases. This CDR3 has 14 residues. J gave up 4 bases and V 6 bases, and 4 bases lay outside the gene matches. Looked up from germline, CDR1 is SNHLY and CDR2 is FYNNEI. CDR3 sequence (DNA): TGTGCCAGCAGCGGACAGGGTTCCACCGGGGAGCTGTTTTTT. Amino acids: CASSGQGSTGELFF. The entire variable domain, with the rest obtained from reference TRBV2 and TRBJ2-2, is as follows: EPEVTQTPSHQVTQMGQEVILRCVPISNHLYFYWYRQILGQKVEFLVSFYNNEISEKSEIFDDQFSVERPDGSNFTLKIRSTKLEDSAMYFCASSGQGSTGELFFGEGSRLTVL.

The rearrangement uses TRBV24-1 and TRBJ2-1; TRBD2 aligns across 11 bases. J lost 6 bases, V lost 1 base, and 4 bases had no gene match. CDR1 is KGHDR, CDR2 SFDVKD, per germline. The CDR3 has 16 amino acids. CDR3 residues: CATSDFRGLAGNEQFF. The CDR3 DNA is TGTGCCACCAGTGATTTCCGTGGACTAGCGGGCAATGAGCAGTTCTTC.

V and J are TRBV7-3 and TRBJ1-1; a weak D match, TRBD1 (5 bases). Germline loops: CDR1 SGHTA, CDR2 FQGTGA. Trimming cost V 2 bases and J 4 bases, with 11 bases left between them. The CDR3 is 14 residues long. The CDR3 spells CASSLDGAVTEAFF. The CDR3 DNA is TGTGCCAGCAGCTTAGATGGGGCCGTCACTGAAGCTTTCTTT.

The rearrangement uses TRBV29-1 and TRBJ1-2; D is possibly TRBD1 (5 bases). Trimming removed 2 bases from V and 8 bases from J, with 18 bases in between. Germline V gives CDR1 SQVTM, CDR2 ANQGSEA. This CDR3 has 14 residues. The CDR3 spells CSVEKGFQGEGYTF. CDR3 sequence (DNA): TGCAGCGTTGAAAAGGGGTTCCAGGGTGAGGGCTACACCTTC.

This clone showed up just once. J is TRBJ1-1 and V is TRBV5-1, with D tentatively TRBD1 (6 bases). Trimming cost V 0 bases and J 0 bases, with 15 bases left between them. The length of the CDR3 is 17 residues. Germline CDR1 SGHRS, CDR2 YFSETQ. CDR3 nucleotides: TGCGCCAGCAGCTTGGTATCAGGGGCAAGCATGAACACTGAAGCTTTCTTT. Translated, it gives CASSLVSGASMNTEAFF.

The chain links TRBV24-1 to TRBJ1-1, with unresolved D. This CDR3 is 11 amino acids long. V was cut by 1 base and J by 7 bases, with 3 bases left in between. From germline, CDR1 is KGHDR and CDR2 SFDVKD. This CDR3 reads CATSDFGEAFF. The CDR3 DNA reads TGTGCCACCAGTGATTTCGGTGAAGCTTTCTTT.

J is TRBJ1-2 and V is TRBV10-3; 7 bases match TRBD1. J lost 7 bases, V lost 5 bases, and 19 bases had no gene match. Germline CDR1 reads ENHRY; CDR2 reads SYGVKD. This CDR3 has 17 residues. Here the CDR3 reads CAISPAGQVRDYGGYTF. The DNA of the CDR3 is TGTGCCATCAGTCCCGCCGGACAGGTTCGCGATTATGGTGGCTACACCTTC.